Listed below are T cell receptor beta chains from one sample, sequenced in a study of OX40 agonist ivuxolimab in advanced cancers. Repertoires were generated with immunoSEQ multiplex PCR, while TCRdb's copy carries only in-frame clones and drops some. In the table there are roughly 56,000 clones, about 86% of which are singletons. The sample in question was CD4+ or CD8+ T cells sorted from blood, obtained in a trial of the OX40 agonist ivuxolimab. These receptors were collected from an adult with an advanced solid tumor such as melanoma, head and neck, liver or kidney cancer. CDR3s include the opening cysteine and the closing phenylalanine or tryptophan. The order of the fields is clone size, D gene, CDR3 length, V gene, J gene, CDR3 DNA, CDR3 protein. D genes are given only for firm matches. Clone size is shown for a subset of rows, as once, few, many or a class of expanded clone.

size: -
D: -
length: 13
V: TRBV7-9
J: TRBJ2-3
DNA: TGTGCCGAAGGGGAGAGCTCCACAGATACGCAGTATTTT
CDR3: CAEGESSTDTQYF

size: few
D: -
length: 17
V: TRBV30
J: TRBJ2-1
DNA: TGTGCCTGGAGTTTTCTCAAAAAAAGTCTAGAGGTGGGTGAGCAGTTCTTC
CDR3: CAWSFLKKSLEVGEQFF

size: -
D: -
length: 16
V: TRBV7-2
J: TRBJ2-5
DNA: TGTGCCAGCAGCTTAGCGGGACCTGCGGGGTCAGAGACCCAGTACTTC
CDR3: CASSLAGPAGSETQYF

size: few
D: -
length: 16
V: TRBV5-5
J: TRBJ2-1
DNA: TGTGCCAGCAGCCCCCACGCGAGGAGTACCTACAATGAGCAGTTCTTC
CDR3: CASSPHARSTYNEQFF

size: -
D: -
length: 14
V: TRBV10-3
J: TRBJ1-5
DNA: TGTGCCATCAGCGTTCAGGGAGGGGATCAGCCCCAGCATTTT
CDR3: CAISVQGGDQPQHF

size: -
D: -
length: 15
V: TRBV28
J: TRBJ1-3
DNA: TGTGCCAGCAGTTTAGAGCTGGCGGCTGGAAACACCATATATTTT
CDR3: CASSLELAAGNTIYF

size: -
D: TRBD1
length: 14
V: TRBV27
J: TRBJ1-6
DNA: TGTGCCAGCGGGACGAACAGGGGGAATTCACCCCTCCACTTT
CDR3: CASGTNRGNSPLHF

size: -
D: TRBD1
length: 16
V: TRBV4-2
J: TRBJ1-1
DNA: TGTGCCAGCAGCCAAGAAATAGCCAGGGGGATCACTGAAGCTTTCTTT
CDR3: CASSQEIARGITEAFF

size: -
D: TRBD1
length: 13
V: TRBV15
J: TRBJ2-7
DNA: TGTGCCACCAGCGGAGACAGGGGGTACGAGCAGTACTTC
CDR3: CATSGDRGYEQYF

size: -
D: -
length: 15
V: TRBV25-1
J: TRBJ1-4
DNA: TGTGCCAGCAGTGGCCAGTCCGGAAGAGGTGAAAAACTGTTTTTT
CDR3: CASSGQSGRGEKLFF

size: -
D: -
length: 12
V: TRBV10-3
J: TRBJ1-2
DNA: TGTGCCATCAGTGATCGGGAGGGCGGCTACACCTTC
CDR3: CAISDREGGYTF

size: few
D: TRBD1
length: 16
V: TRBV9
J: TRBJ2-7
DNA: TGTGCCAGCAGCCCTCGGCCGACAGGGTACGGCGACGAGCAGTACTTC
CDR3: CASSPRPTGYGDEQYF

size: few
D: -
length: 15
V: TRBV5-1
J: TRBJ1-1
DNA: TGCGCCAGCAGCCCCGCCGGGAATATGAACACTGAAGCTTTCTTT
CDR3: CASSPAGNMNTEAFF

size: -
D: -
length: 16
V: TRBV5-4
J: TRBJ2-3
DNA: TGTGCCAGCAGCTTGAGGCTGAACATCCGCACAGATACGCAGTATTTT
CDR3: CASSLRLNIRTDTQYF

size: -
D: -
length: 11
V: TRBV5-4
J: TRBJ1-1
DNA: TGTGCCAGCAGCTTCGGGTTCGAAGCTTTCTTT
CDR3: CASSFGFEAFF

size: -
D: -
length: 16
V: TRBV21-1
J: TRBJ2-2
DNA: TGTGCCAGCAGCAACGGGGACAGGGGTTGTCCCGGGGAGCTGTTTTTT
CDR3: CASSNGDRGCPGELFF

size: -
D: -
length: 16
V: TRBV5-1
J: TRBJ1-6
DNA: TGCGCCAGCAGCTTGTCGGGGAGCTCCTATAATTCACCCCTCCACTTT
CDR3: CASSLSGSSYNSPLHF

size: -
D: -
length: 13
V: TRBV7-9
J: TRBJ1-2
DNA: TGTGCCAGCAGCTTAGAACAGGGTTATGGCTACACCTTC
CDR3: CASSLEQGYGYTF

size: -
D: -
length: 16
V: TRBV7-2
J: TRBJ1-6
DNA: TGTGCCAGCAGCTTAGGGCCCCTTTCCTATAATTCACCCCTCCACTTT
CDR3: CASSLGPLSYNSPLHF

size: once
D: -
length: 11
V: TRBV20-1
J: TRBJ2-1
DNA: TGCAGTGCTAAGGGGGGAAATGAGCAGTTCTTC
CDR3: CSAKGGNEQFF

size: few
D: -
length: 13
V: TRBV6-1
J: TRBJ2-5
DNA: TGTGCCAGCACCACCAGTGGAAGGGAGACCCAGTACTTC
CDR3: CASTTSGRETQYF

size: -
D: -
length: 17
V: TRBV28
J: TRBJ1-2
DNA: TGTGCCAGCAGTTCCCCCTCGGGCGTCAGGAGCTTCTATGGCTACACCTTC
CDR3: CASSSPSGVRSFYGYTF

size: -
D: -
length: 16
V: TRBV5-6
J: TRBJ1-1
DNA: TGTGCCAGCAGCTCCACCCGGGACCAACTGAACACTGAAGCTTTCTTT
CDR3: CASSSTRDQLNTEAFF

size: -
D: TRBD1
length: 15
V: TRBV4-1
J: TRBJ1-3
DNA: TGCGCCAGCAGCCATCCCGACAGGGTTGGAAACACCATATATTTT
CDR3: CASSHPDRVGNTIYF

size: few
D: TRBD1
length: 16
V: TRBV7-9
J: TRBJ1-1
DNA: TGTGCCAGCAGCCCCGGGACAGGGGGCTTGAACACTGAAGCTTTCTTT
CDR3: CASSPGTGGLNTEAFF

size: -
D: -
length: 13
V: TRBV5-1
J: TRBJ1-4
DNA: TGCGCCAGCAGACCTTCAACTAATGAAAAACTGTTTTTT
CDR3: CASRPSTNEKLFF

size: -
D: -
length: 15
V: TRBV23-1
J: TRBJ1-4
DNA: TGCGCCAGCAGTCAATCGCAGGAGGAGGTTGGAAAACTGTTTTTT
CDR3: CASSQSQEEVGKLFF

size: -
D: -
length: 13
V: TRBV18
J: TRBJ2-7
DNA: TGTGCCAGCTCACCACAGACGGTTTACGAGCAGTACTTC
CDR3: CASSPQTVYEQYF

size: -
D: -
length: 14
V: TRBV7-9
J: TRBJ2-7
DNA: TGTGCCAGCAGCTTAGCGGCAGGGGCCTACGAGCAGTACTTC
CDR3: CASSLAAGAYEQYF

size: -
D: -
length: 15
V: TRBV7-7
J: TRBJ2-5
DNA: TGTGCTAGCAGCTTACGGGGCGGAGCTCAAGAGACCCAGTACTTC
CDR3: CASSLRGGAQETQYF

size: -
D: TRBD1
length: 14
V: TRBV5-1
J: TRBJ2-7
DNA: TGCGCCAGCAGTTCCGACAGGGGTCATGGGGAGCAGTACTTC
CDR3: CASSSDRGHGEQYF

size: -
D: -
length: 15
V: TRBV11-2
J: TRBJ2-2
DNA: TGTGCCAGCAGCCCTAGCGCAAGGAGCACCGGGGAGCTGTTTTTT
CDR3: CASSPSARSTGELFF

size: -
D: -
length: 14
V: TRBV6-1
J: TRBJ1-1
DNA: TGTGCCAGCAGTGAAAATCTGCTAAACACTGAAGCTTTCTTT
CDR3: CASSENLLNTEAFF

size: few
D: TRBD2
length: 15
V: TRBV7-7
J: TRBJ2-1
DNA: TGTGCTAGCAGCTCAGGGCGGGGGGCAACTAATGAGCAGTTCTTC
CDR3: CASSSGRGATNEQFF

size: -
D: -
length: 13
V: TRBV29-1
J: TRBJ2-7
DNA: TGCAGCTCACGCAGGACTCTCTCCTACGAGCAGTACTTC
CDR3: CSSRRTLSYEQYF

size: -
D: -
length: 11
V: TRBV28
J: TRBJ2-7
DNA: TGTGCCAGCGGCAGAGCCTACGAGCAGTACTTC
CDR3: CASGRAYEQYF

size: -
D: TRBD1
length: 15
V: TRBV5-6
J: TRBJ1-4
DNA: TGTGCCAGCAGCACCCTCAGGGGGACAGATGAAAAACTGTTTTTT
CDR3: CASSTLRGTDEKLFF

size: -
D: TRBD1
length: 15
V: TRBV5-1
J: TRBJ2-7
DNA: TGCGCCAGCAGCTTTGAAGGGGGCGCAAGATACGAGCAGTACTTC
CDR3: CASSFEGGARYEQYF